The sequence of this T cell receptor (beta chain) was determined in a study of technical replicates of blood from several donors. Assay: immunoSEQ multiplex PCR; the TCRdb copy retains only in-frame clones and omits some. The data hold roughly 90,000 clones, with roughly 94% observed a single time. With 1 base removed from V and 5 bases from J, the gap between germline ends came to 12 bases. CDR1 is MGHRA and CDR2 is YSYEKL in the germline V gene. CDR3 length: 14 amino acids. The V and J genes are TRBV4-1 and TRBJ2-7; D unresolved. The sequence derives from a human donor in good health. Sample: T cells isolated from PBMCs. CDR3 DNA: TGCGCCAGCAGCCAAGTTTCTCGTCTCGACGAGCAGTACTTC. Translation gives CASSQVSRLDEQYF.